This TCR beta chain was sequenced during a study of T cell repertoires in cytomegalovirus infection (dated by TCRdb to the late 2010s). Turning to the overall study: Donor HLA type was relevant to the analysis, as public TCR beta signatures indicated carriage of CMV infection together with the matching HLA type. Study-wide findings and limitations: In the ex vivo response, HLA-C-restricted CMV-specific TCR beta clonotypes were dominant, and in two of eight donors the single most frequent clonotype came from this HLA-C-restricted group. In both this cohort and an independent 352-donor cohort, the cumulative frequency of public TCR beta family members distinguished carriers of CMV infection plus the relevant HLA type.

Sequencing used an Illumina HiSeq 1500. TCRdb cleaned the public reads at Q25 with fastp, built clones with MiXCR and kept in-frame beta chains. Each entry is one CDR3 protein sequence, shown with its most common DNA and genes. This sample holds 250,000 to 300,000 distinct CDR3 sequences; approximately 15% were observed only once. The ten largest clones represent around half of the sample. Trimming removed 0 bases from V and 4 bases from J, leaving 10 bases between the germline ends. The CDR3 covers 14 residues, taking in both the cysteine and the phenylalanine. Only the CDR3 region is kept as DNA, spanning 42 bases read in frame from base 1. According to the germline V gene, CDR1 reads MNHEY and CDR2 reads SVGAGI. At least ten counts were recorded for this clonotype. Its antigen is not yet known. The input lacks base qualities; no much larger clone sits a single base away.

The source is a human donor in good health (CMV status not recorded). Some clones in this sample may be carry-over from other donors' samples. Sequenced material: CD8+ T cells from PBMCs. This sequence uses TRBV6-5 and TRBJ2-7, with a tentative D gene TRBD2 over 5 matching bases. The CDR3 is CASSYSYSGYEQYF. The DNA sequence is given as TGTGCCAGCAGTTACTCGTATTCGGGGTACGAGCAGTACTTC.